A single T cell receptor beta chain is shown here with its context. The CDR3 sequence is 14 residues long. CDR1 is SGHTA, CDR2 FQGNSA, per germline. Trimming cost V 1 base and J 6 bases, with 12 bases left between them. This sample is drawn from a study of blood T cell repertoires in COVID-19. Study context: The samples span acute and convalescent COVID-19 from the United States, Italy and Spain. Sources were T cells, B-cell-depleted T cells, or PBMCs; the material itself was cDNA or gDNA.

Original methodology: Reference gene primers were amplified, and this amplification served to estimate nucleated cell counts. Data came from immunoSEQ multiplex PCR; TCRdb stores just in-frame clones and leaves some out. V and J calls and clone size are copied from that table; D and trimming were computed from the DNA. In the table there are some 200,000 clones, 84% of which are singletons. The sequencing sample was made of peripheral blood. This TCR was recovered from a woman aged 60 to 75 who had recovered from COVID-19. The chain combines TRBV7-2 with TRBJ1-2; D call uncertain. CDR3 region: CASSLDGNLNGYTF. DNA for the CDR3: TGTGCCAGCAGCTTAGATGGCAATCTCAATGGCTACACCTTC.